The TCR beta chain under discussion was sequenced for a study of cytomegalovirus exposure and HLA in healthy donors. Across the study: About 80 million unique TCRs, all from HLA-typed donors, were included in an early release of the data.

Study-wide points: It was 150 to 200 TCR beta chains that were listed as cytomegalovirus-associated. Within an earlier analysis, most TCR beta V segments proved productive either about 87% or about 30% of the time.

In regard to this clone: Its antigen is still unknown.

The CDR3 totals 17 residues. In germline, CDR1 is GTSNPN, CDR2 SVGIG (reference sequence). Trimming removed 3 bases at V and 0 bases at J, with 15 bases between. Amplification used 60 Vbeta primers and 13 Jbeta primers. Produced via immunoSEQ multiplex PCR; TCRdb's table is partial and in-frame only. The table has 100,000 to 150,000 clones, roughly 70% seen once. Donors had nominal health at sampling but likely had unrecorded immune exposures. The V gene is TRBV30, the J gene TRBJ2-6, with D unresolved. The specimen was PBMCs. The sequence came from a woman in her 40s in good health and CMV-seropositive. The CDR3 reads CAWRHPGRSSGANVLTF. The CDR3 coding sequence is TGTGCCTGGAGACATCCGGGTAGGAGCTCTGGGGCCAACGTCCTGACTTTC.